This TCR beta chain was captured by sequencing in a study of OX40 agonist ivuxolimab in advanced cancers. Here immunoSEQ multiplex PCR was the method, and the copy in TCRdb shows in-frame clones only, minus some. Altogether over 80,000 clones are present, roughly nine tenths being singletons, with the ten largest covering roughly 5%. Autoimmune disease history or systemic immunosuppression disqualified patients. The study's findings and limits: Some of the lowest clonal expansion was seen in partial responders at 0.1-3.0 mg/kg.

Concerning this clone: Its antigen is unknown.

The CDR3 is 22 residues long. The germline CDR1 and CDR2 sequences are MNHEY and SMNVEV (reference sequence). Deletions cut 5 bases from V and 0 bases from J, with 34 bases between. The source material was CD4+ or CD8+ T cells sorted from blood, sampled in a trial of the OX40 agonist ivuxolimab. The receptor comes from an adult with an advanced solid tumor such as melanoma, head and neck, liver or kidney cancer. The chain employs TRBV27 and TRBJ1-2; D is unclear. CDR3 residues: CASSPWAPRTLKTLIANYGYTF. CDR3 in DNA: TGTGCCAGCAGTCCCTGGGCACCTCGGACCCTCAAAACACTAATAGCTAACTATGGCTACACCTTC.